This TCR beta chain was captured by sequencing in a study of T cells in Graves' hyperthyroidism and ophthalmopathy. Amplified TCR beta CDR3 regions came from RNA transcripts. HTBI primers drove first-round RT-PCR of the TCR CDR3. MiXCR, applied by TCRdb to the multiplex PCR reads, yields one record per CDR3 protein. The table lists tens of thousands of distinct CDR3 sequences, around 55% of them singletons. Overall study findings and caveats: Also found in blood were most expanded thyroid clonotypes above 0.001.

Of note for this clonotype: Its antigen is as yet unknown.

V was cut by 0 bases and J by 6 bases, with 11 bases left in between. The CDR3 extends over 15 amino acids. CDR1 is MNHEY, CDR2 SMNVEV, per germline (reference sequence). A patient was excluded if there was uncontrolled infection, other autoimmune disease, pregnancy or lactation. Thyroid ultrasound and orbital computed tomography, with clinical symptoms and serum thyroxine and TRAb, informed diagnoses. This receptor was identified in a man aged 18 to 29 with Graves' hyperthyroidism. Specimen: peripheral blood or thyroid tissue (not recorded which). The rearrangement links TRBV27 to TRBJ2-2; no reliable D call. This chain's CDR3 is CASSLSASLSGELFF. The CDR3, as DNA: TGTGCCAGCAGTTTATCGGCTAGTTTGTCCGGGGAGCTGTTTTTT.